These T cell receptor beta chains were read from a single sample in a study of OX40 agonist ivuxolimab in advanced cancers. Only in-frame clones appear in the TCRdb table, and some are missing; sequencing was by immunoSEQ multiplex PCR. The table records around 71,000 clones, around 87% of them present only once. The sequencing here drew on CD4+ or CD8+ T cells sorted from blood, taken in a trial of the OX40 agonist ivuxolimab. Receptors were obtained from an adult with an advanced solid tumor such as melanoma, head and neck, liver or kidney cancer. Each CDR3 is given with its conserved first and last residue. A D gene is named only where the DNA matches it firmly. Only part of the rows carry a size: once, few, many, or a class if the clone is expanded.

v_gene	d_gene	abundance	j_gene	len	CDR3aa	CDR3nt
TRBV4-2	TRBD2	NA	TRBJ2-2	19	CASSQGLAGGQTNTGELFF	TGTGCCAGCAGCCAAGGTCTAGCGGGAGGTCAGACGAACACCGGGGAGCTGTTTTTT
TRBV7-2	NA	NA	TRBJ2-7	13	CASSSGPQYEQYF	TGTGCCAGCAGCTCGGGACCACAGTACGAGCAGTACTTC
TRBV7-9	NA	NA	TRBJ1-3	14	CASSVLTRGNTIYF	TGTGCCAGCAGCGTCTTGACTCGTGGAAACACCATATATTTT
TRBV5-1	TRBD1	once	TRBJ2-3	15	CASSSLDRRTDTQYF	TGCGCCAGCAGCTCGTTGGACAGGCGCACAGATACGCAGTATTTT
TRBV6-6	NA	NA	TRBJ2-1	13	CASSLDSYNEQFF	TGTGCCAGTAGCCTCGACTCCTACAATGAGCAGTTCTTC
TRBV2	TRBD1	NA	TRBJ2-5	14	CASTPQGVQETQYF	TGTGCCAGCACCCCCCAGGGGGTTCAAGAGACCCAGTACTTC
TRBV28	NA	once	TRBJ1-2	15	CASSFYDPSGAGYTF	TGTGCCAGCAGTTTTTATGACCCCTCGGGTGCTGGCTACACCTTC
TRBV28	NA	NA	TRBJ1-5	16	CASSLSGAGSNQPQHF	TGTGCCAGCAGTTTATCAGGGGCAGGAAGCAATCAGCCCCAGCATTTT
TRBV7-2	NA	once	TRBJ2-7	14	CASSLSGRGEEQYF	TGTGCCAGCAGCTTAAGCGGCCGAGGGGAGGAGCAGTACTTC
TRBV5-6	NA	few	TRBJ2-7	15	CASSLTLSGSYEQYF	TGTGCCAGCAGCCTGACATTGAGCGGCTCCTACGAGCAGTACTTC
TRBV28	NA	NA	TRBJ2-7	13	CASSGTPSYEQYF	TGTGCCAGCAGCGGGACACCTTCCTACGAGCAGTACTTC
TRBV28	NA	NA	TRBJ2-7	14	CASSLLGADYEQYF	TGTGCCAGCAGTTTACTAGGGGCTGACTACGAGCAGTACTTC
TRBV5-1	TRBD2	NA	TRBJ2-5	15	CASSLTSDNQETQYF	TGCGCCAGCAGCTTGACTAGCGACAACCAAGAGACCCAGTACTTC
TRBV7-6	NA	NA	TRBJ1-6	12	CASSLRGSPLHF	TGTGCCAGCAGCTTAAGAGGCTCACCCCTCCACTTT
TRBV7-2	NA	NA	TRBJ2-3	14	CASSPSRRVDTQYF	TGTGCCAGCAGCCCTTCTAGGAGGGTAGATACGCAGTATTTT
TRBV2	NA	NA	TRBJ2-2	13	CASRLGHTGELFF	TGTGCCAGCCGACTGGGCCACACCGGGGAGCTGTTTTTT
TRBV18	NA	NA	TRBJ1-2	15	CASSPPTTFNYGYTF	TGTGCCAGCTCACCACCGACGACATTTAACTATGGCTACACCTTC
TRBV9	NA	NA	TRBJ2-1	13	CASSTLGANEQFF	TGTGCCAGCAGCACCCTGGGGGCCAATGAGCAGTTCTTC
TRBV19	TRBD1	NA	TRBJ1-5	13	CASKGGGRQPQHF	TGTGCCAGTAAAGGGGGCGGTCGTCAGCCCCAGCATTTT
TRBV7-2	TRBD1	NA	TRBJ1-2	14	CASSLGQGARGYTF	TGTGCCAGCAGCTTAGGACAGGGGGCGCGTGGCTACACCTTC
TRBV10-3	NA	NA	TRBJ1-2	12	CAIRYDIQGYTF	TGTGCCATCAGGTACGACATACAGGGCTACACCTTC
TRBV18	NA	few	TRBJ2-5	13	CASSPGGEETQYF	TGTGCCAGCTCACCAGGCGGGGAAGAGACCCAGTACTTC
TRBV18	NA	NA	TRBJ1-2	13	CASSGGAYYGYTF	TGTGCCAGCTCAGGGGGCGCTTACTATGGCTACACCTTC
TRBV5-1	TRBD2	NA	TRBJ2-3	15	CASSLVLAGADTQYF	TGCGCCAGCAGCTTGGTCCTAGCGGGAGCAGATACGCAGTATTTT
TRBV10-3	NA	NA	TRBJ2-3	11	CAIRAGDTQYF	TGTGCCATCAGGGCAGGGGATACGCAGTATTTT
TRBV7-2	NA	NA	TRBJ1-6	13	CASNSRGGSPLHF	TGTGCCAGCAACTCGCGGGGCGGTTCACCCCTCCACTTT
TRBV6-1	NA	few	TRBJ2-1	17	CASSERGPLSSYNEQFF	TGTGCCAGCAGTGAGAGGGGACCCCTGAGCTCCTACAATGAGCAGTTCTTC
TRBV7-2	NA	NA	TRBJ2-7	15	CASSLDIWTYYEQYF	TGTGCCAGCAGCTTAGATATTTGGACGTACTACGAGCAGTACTTC
TRBV5-1	NA	once	TRBJ2-7	11	CASRDSNEQYF	TGCGCCAGCAGAGATTCCAACGAGCAGTACTTC
TRBV7-2	NA	NA	TRBJ2-3	13	CASSFGFTDTQYF	TGTGCCAGCAGCTTCGGTTTCACAGATACGCAGTATTTT
TRBV27	NA	NA	TRBJ2-2	14	CASSLSRVTGELFF	TGTGCCAGCAGTTTATCGAGGGTCACCGGGGAGCTGTTTTTT
TRBV28	NA	NA	TRBJ1-1	13	CASGLDGVTEAFF	TGTGCCAGCGGCCTAGACGGGGTAACTGAAGCTTTCTTT
TRBV7-3	NA	NA	TRBJ1-2	14	CASSSYSGDKGYTF	TGTGCCAGCAGCTCATATTCGGGGGACAAAGGCTACACCTTC
TRBV7-2	TRBD1	NA	TRBJ1-1	18	CASSLALGTGIMNTEAFF	TGTGCCAGCAGCTTAGCGCTCGGGACAGGGATCATGAACACTGAAGCTTTCTTT
TRBV11-2	NA	NA	TRBJ1-1	15	CASSNRQLMNTEAFF	TGTGCCAGCAGCAACCGACAGCTCATGAACACTGAAGCTTTCTTT
TRBV28	TRBD1	NA	TRBJ1-5	13	CASRTGGNQPQHF	TGTGCCAGCAGAACAGGGGGCAATCAGCCCCAGCATTTT
TRBV11-2	NA	NA	TRBJ1-3	15	CASSLGPSPGNTIYF	TGTGCCAGCAGCTTGGGACCATCCCCTGGAAACACCATATATTTT
TRBV6-6	TRBD2	NA	TRBJ2-1	13	CATLSGSINEQFF	TGTGCCACCCTGAGCGGGAGTATAAATGAGCAGTTCTTC
TRBV7-9	NA	NA	TRBJ2-7	13	CASSLGHTYEQYF	TGTGCCAGCAGCTTAGGGCACACCTACGAGCAGTACTTC